A single sample is the source of the 16 T cell receptor beta chains below, sequenced in a study of T cell responses to AZD1222 COVID-19 vaccine. The repertoire was sequenced with immunoSEQ multiplex PCR; TCRdb's copy has only in-frame clones and lacks some. The table lists some 130,000 clones, around 90% of them singletons. Material: peripheral blood, obtained 28 days after the second AZD1222 dose. These TCRs come from an adult who received the AZD1222 COVID-19 vaccine.

This clone was counted a few times. V gene TRBV6-6 combines with J gene TRBJ2-3, with D uncertain. The CDR3 runs to 14 residues. CDR1 MNHNY and CDR2 SVGAGI come from the germline V gene (reference sequence). V lost 6 bases to trimming and J lost 0 bases, with 10 bases between them. The CDR3: CASSLTLSTDTQYF. CDR3 sequence (DNA): TGTGCCAGCAGCCTTACTCTCAGCACAGATACGCAGTATTTT.

This rearrangement joins TRBV7-3 to TRBJ1-1, with 11 bases that match TRBD1. This CDR3 comprises 17 residues. The germline gives CDR1 SGHTA, CDR2 FQGTGA. Trimming cost V 3 bases and J 1 base; bases outside gene matches: 7. CDR3 protein: CASSFATGQGANTEAFF. The CDR3 DNA reads TGTGCCAGCAGCTTCGCCACCGGACAGGGGGCGAACACTGAAGCTTTCTTT. The entire variable domain, with the rest obtained from reference TRBV7-3 and TRBJ1-1, is as follows: GAGVSQTPSNKVTEKGKYVELRCDPISGHTALYWYRQSLGQGPEFLIYFQGTGAADDSGLPNDRFFAVRPEGSVSTLKIQRTERGDSAVYLCASSFATGQGANTEAFFGQGTRLTVV.

The sample holds a few counts of this clone. As DNA, the CDR3 is TGTGCCAGCAGTGTGGAGGGAACTAGCACAGATACGCAGTATTTT. It translates to CASSVEGTSTDTQYF. The V and J genes are TRBV2 and TRBJ2-3, with D perhaps matching TRBD2 (6 bases). The V gene lost 4 bases and the J gene lost 0 bases, with 11 bases spanning the gap. Germline V gene sequence: CDR1 SNHLY, CDR2 FYNNEI. The CDR3 has 15 residues.

V is TRBV30 and J is TRBJ2-7; TRBD1 matches at 7 bases. Trimming cost V 1 base and J 4 bases; bases outside gene matches: 7. In germline, CDR1 is GTSNPN, CDR2 SVGIG (reference sequence). This CDR3 is 14 amino acids long. The CDR3 protein is CAWSGPGQRYEQYV. CDR3 sequence (DNA): TGTGCCTGGAGTGGACCGGGACAGAGGTACGAGCAGTACGTC.

This sequence joins TRBV24-1 and TRBJ2-2; D remains unclear. The CDR3 covers 16 residues. Germline values: CDR1 KGHDR, CDR2 SFDVKD. V shed 2 bases and J shed 2 bases, with 11 bases lying between them. CDR3 nucleotide sequence: TGTGCCACCAGTGATTCCGGCCCCAGTAACACCGGGGAGCTGTTTTTT. It is translated as CATSDSGPSNTGELFF.

This clone was counted once. V gene TRBV18 combines with J gene TRBJ1-2; D uncertain. Germline lookup yields CDR1 KGHSH and CDR2 LQKENI. The CDR3 sequence is 12 residues long. The V end lost 3 bases, the J end lost 2 bases, and 4 bases lay between the germline ends. In DNA form, the CDR3 reads TGTGCCAGCTCACCTGACAACTATGGCTACACCTTC. It yields the protein CASSPDNYGYTF.

The chain links TRBV5-5 to TRBJ2-7; 8 bases are a match to TRBD2. V was clipped by 2 bases and J by 2 bases; unmatched bases: 3. Germline V gene lookup returns CDR1 SGHKS and CDR2 YYEKEE (reference sequence). This CDR3 region has 14 residues. CDR3 residues: CASSFSGGPYEQYF. The CDR3 region has the DNA TGTGCCAGCAGCTTCAGCGGGGGACCCTACGAGCAGTACTTC.

This sequence joins TRBV9 and TRBJ1-1; 7 bases agree with TRBD1. The V and J ends lost 4 bases and 4 bases, in that order; junction bases with no gene match: 4. In germline, CDR1 is SGDLS, CDR2 YYNGEE. The CDR3 is made up of 13 amino acids. The CDR3 DNA follows: TGTGCCAGCAGCCCCTACAGGGGCACTGAAGCTTTCTTT. It encodes CASSPYRGTEAFF.

V usage is TRBV7-9 and J usage is TRBJ1-1, with a tentative D call TRBD1 (5 bases). Germline CDR1 and CDR2: SEHNR and FQNEAQ (reference sequence). The CDR3 totals 13 residues. V gave up 5 bases and J gave up 4 bases, with 11 bases separating them. The CDR3 reads CASSGGEFTEAFF. The CDR3 DNA reads TGTGCCAGCAGCGGAGGGGAGTTCACTGAAGCTTTCTTT.

V gene TRBV27 combines with J gene TRBJ1-2; maybe TRBD1 (6 bases). Germline CDR1 and CDR2: MNHEY and SMNVEV (reference sequence). This CDR3 is built from 15 residues. With 0 bases removed from V and 4 bases from J, the gap between germline ends came to 12 bases. CDR3 coding DNA: TGTGCCAGCAGTTTATCGTCAGGGGATAGCTATGGCTACACCTTC. Protein product: CASSLSSGDSYGYTF.

The V call is TRBV27, the J call TRBJ2-1; perhaps TRBD1 as D (5 bases). CDR1 and CDR2 from the germline V gene are MNHEY and SMNVEV (reference sequence). Trimming left V 3 bases short and J 4 bases short, with 7 bases between. The CDR3 extends over 13 amino acids. CDR3 nucleotide sequence: TGTGCCAGCAGTTTCAAGGGGTACAATGAGCAGTTCTTC. As protein: CASSFKGYNEQFF.

The chain couples TRBV19 to TRBJ1-2; possible D gene TRBD1, 5 bases. Germline assignment: CDR1 LNHDA and CDR2 SQIVND (reference sequence). The CDR3 runs to 15 residues. The ends were cut back, 7 bases at V and 1 base at J, with 16 bases in the middle. CDR3 residues: CASTPPGRVNYGYTF. As DNA, the CDR3 is TGTGCCAGTACCCCTCCGGGACGGGTTAACTATGGCTACACCTTC. The full variable domain, rest sourced from reference TRBV19 and TRBJ1-2, is DGGITQSPKYLFRKEGQNVTLSCEQNLNHDAMYWYRQDPGQGLRLIYYSQIVNDFQKGDIAEGYSVSREKKESFPLTVTSAQKNPTAFYLCASTPPGRVNYGYTFGSGTRLTVV.

The CDR3 region has the DNA TGTGCCAGCAGCTTAGGGACAGGTAATCAGCCCCAGCATTTT. Its translation: CASSLGTGNQPQHF. The chain combines TRBV5-8 with TRBJ1-5; 8 nucleotides align to TRBD1. With 2 bases clipped from V and 4 bases from J, the junction kept 2 bases outside the gene matches. The CDR3 covers 14 residues. Germline loops: CDR1 SGHTS, CDR2 YDEGEE.

This clone appeared once. V is TRBV6-5 and J is TRBJ1-6, with D perhaps TRBD1 (6 bases). The CDR3 runs 15 residues. Germline loops: CDR1 MNHEY, CDR2 SVGAGI. V lost 6 bases and J 6 bases, leaving 15 bases between the germline ends. Written as DNA, the CDR3 is TGTGCCAGCAGCATCCGGGACATTGGTAATTCACCCCTCCACTTT. This gives the protein CASSIRDIGNSPLHF.

This clone has only one observation. The chain combines TRBV5-1 with TRBJ2-7; 9 nucleotides align to TRBD2. Looked up from germline, CDR1 is SGHRS and CDR2 is YFSETQ. V lost 0 bases and J lost 1; bases outside the gene matches: 5. This CDR3 has 16 residues. The CDR3 DNA is TGCGCCAGCAGCTTGGGGAGCGGGGGGTTTTCCTACGAGCAGTACTTC. This encodes CASSLGSGGFSYEQYF.

The chain carries TRBV28 and TRBJ1-1; no definite D call. Germline CDR1 is MDHEN and CDR2 is SYDVKM. The V end lost 3 bases, the J end lost 1 base, and 12 bases lay between the germline ends. This CDR3 region has 15 residues. The CDR3 sequence is CASSFSQMRNTEAFF. The CDR3 DNA sequence: TGTGCCAGCAGTTTCTCCCAAATGAGGAACACTGAAGCTTTCTTT.